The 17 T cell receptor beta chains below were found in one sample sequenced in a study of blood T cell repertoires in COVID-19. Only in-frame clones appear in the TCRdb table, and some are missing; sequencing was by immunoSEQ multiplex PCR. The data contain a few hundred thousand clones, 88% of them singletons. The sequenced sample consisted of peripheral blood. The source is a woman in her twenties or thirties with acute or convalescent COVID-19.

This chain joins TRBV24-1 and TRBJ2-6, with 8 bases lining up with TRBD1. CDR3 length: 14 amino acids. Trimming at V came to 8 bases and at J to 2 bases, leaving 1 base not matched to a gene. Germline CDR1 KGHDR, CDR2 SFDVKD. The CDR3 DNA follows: TGTGCCACCACAGGGGGCGCTGGGGCCAACGTCCTGACTTTC. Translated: CATTGGAGANVLTF.

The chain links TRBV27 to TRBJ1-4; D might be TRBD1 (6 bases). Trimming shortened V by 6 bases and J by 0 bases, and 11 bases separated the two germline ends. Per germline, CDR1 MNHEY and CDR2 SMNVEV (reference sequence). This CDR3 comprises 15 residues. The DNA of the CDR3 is TGTGCCAGCAGACCCAGGGGTGCAACTAATGAAAAACTGTTTTTT. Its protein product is CASRPRGATNEKLFF.

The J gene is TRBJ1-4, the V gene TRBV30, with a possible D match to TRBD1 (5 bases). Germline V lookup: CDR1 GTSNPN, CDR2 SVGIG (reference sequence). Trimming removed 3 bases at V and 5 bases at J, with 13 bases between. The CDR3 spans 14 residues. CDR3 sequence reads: CAWRPLTANEKLFF. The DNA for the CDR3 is TGTGCCTGGAGGCCTTTGACAGCAAATGAAAAACTGTTTTTT.

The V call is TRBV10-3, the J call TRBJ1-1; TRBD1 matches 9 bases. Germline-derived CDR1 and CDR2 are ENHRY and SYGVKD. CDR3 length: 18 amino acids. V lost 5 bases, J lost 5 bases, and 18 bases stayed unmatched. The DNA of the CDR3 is TGTGCCATCAGTCGGGACAGGGCGGGATTTTCGGGAAAAACTGAAGCTTTCTTT. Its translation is CAISRDRAGFSGKTEAFF.

The CDR3 loop reads CASSLEGTAGGQAQYF. The CDR3 region has the DNA TGTGCCAGCAGCTTAGAAGGGACAGCGGGGGGCCAGGCCCAGTACTTC. The chain employs TRBV7-2 and TRBJ2-5; 9 bases fit TRBD2. The length of the CDR3 is 16 residues. Germline CDR1 and CDR2: SGHTA and FQGNSA. V dropped 1 base and J dropped 9; count of bases not matched to a gene: 12.

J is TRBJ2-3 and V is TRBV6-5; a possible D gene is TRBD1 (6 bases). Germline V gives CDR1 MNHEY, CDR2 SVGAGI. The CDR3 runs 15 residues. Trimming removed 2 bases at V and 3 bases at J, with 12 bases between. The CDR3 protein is CASSYRTQGTDTQYF. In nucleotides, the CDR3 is TGTGCCAGCAGTTACAGAACGCAGGGGACAGATACGCAGTATTTT.

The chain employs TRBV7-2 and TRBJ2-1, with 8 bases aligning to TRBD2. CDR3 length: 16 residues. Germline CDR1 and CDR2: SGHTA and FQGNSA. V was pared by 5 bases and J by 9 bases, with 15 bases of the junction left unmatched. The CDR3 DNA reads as TGTGCCAGCAGCGCGGAACTAGCGGTCCAAGCTCTTGAGCAGTTCTTC. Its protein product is CASSAELAVQALEQFF.

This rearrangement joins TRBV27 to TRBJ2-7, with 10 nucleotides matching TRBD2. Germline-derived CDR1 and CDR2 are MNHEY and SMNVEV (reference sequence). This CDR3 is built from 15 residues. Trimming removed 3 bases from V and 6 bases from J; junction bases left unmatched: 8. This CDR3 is CASSFSASGSFEQYF. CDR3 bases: TGTGCCAGCAGTTTCTCGGCTAGCGGGAGTTTCGAGCAGTACTTC.

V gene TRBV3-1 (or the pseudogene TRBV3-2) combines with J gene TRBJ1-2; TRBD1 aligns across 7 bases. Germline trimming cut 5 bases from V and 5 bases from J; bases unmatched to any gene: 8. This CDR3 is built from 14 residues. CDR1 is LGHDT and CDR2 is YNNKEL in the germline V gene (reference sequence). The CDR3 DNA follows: TGTGCCAGCAGCGTTGGACAGGAAGGGTATGGCTACACCTTC. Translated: CASSVGQEGYGYTF.

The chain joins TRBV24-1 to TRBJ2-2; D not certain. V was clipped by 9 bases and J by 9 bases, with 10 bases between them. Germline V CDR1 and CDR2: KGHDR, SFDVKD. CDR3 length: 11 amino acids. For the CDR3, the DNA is TGTGCCACCCAGTCGTTCCGGGAGCTGTTTTTT. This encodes CATQSFRELFF.

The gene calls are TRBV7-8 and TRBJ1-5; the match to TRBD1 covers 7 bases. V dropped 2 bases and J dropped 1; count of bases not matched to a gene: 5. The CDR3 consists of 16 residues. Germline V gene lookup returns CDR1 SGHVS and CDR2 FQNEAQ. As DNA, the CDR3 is TGTGCCAGCAGCTTATTAAACAGGGGAAGCAATCAGCCCCAGCATTTT. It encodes CASSLLNRGSNQPQHF.

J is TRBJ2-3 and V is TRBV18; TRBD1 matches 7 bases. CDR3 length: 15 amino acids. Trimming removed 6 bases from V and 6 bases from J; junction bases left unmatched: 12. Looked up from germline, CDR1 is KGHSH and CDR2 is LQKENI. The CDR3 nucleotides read TGTGCCAGCTCTCCGGATCACAGGGGAACCGATACGCAGTATTTT. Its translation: CASSPDHRGTDTQYF.

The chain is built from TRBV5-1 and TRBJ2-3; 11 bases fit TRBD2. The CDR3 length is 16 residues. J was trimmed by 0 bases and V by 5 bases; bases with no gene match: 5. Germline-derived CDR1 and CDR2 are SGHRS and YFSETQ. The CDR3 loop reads CASRQGLADSTDTQYF. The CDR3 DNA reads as TGCGCCAGCAGACAGGGACTAGCGGACAGCACAGATACGCAGTATTTT. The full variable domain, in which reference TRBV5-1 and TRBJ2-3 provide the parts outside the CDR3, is KAGVTQTPRYLIKTRGQQVTLSCSPISGHRSVSWYQQTPGQGLQFLFEYFSETQRNKGNFPGRFSGRQFSNSRSEMNVSTLELGDSALYLCASRQGLADSTDTQYFGPGTRLTVL.

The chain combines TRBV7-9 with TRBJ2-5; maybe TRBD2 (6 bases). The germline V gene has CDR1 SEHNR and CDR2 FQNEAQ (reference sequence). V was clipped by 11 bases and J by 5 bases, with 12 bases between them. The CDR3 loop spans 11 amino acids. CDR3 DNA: TGTGCCGGGACTGAGGAGGAGACCCAGTACTTC. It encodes CAGTEEETQYF.

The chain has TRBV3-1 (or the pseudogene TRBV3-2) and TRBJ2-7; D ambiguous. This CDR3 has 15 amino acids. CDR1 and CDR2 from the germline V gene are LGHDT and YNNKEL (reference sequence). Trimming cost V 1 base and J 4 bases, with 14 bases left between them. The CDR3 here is CASSQVGDSRYEQYF. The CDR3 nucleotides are TGTGCCAGCAGCCAAGTAGGAGACTCCAGATACGAGCAGTACTTC.

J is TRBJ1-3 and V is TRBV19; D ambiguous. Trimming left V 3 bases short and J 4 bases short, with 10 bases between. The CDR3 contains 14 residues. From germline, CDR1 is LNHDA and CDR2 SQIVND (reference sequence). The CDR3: CASSIGSGGNTIYF. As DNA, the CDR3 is TGTGCCAGTAGTATTGGGTCAGGAGGAAACACCATATATTTT.

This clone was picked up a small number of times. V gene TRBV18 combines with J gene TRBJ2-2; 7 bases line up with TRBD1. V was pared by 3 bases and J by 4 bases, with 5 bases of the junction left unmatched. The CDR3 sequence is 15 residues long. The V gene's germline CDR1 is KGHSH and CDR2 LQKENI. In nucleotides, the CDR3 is TGTGCCAGCTCACCGTTGGACAGGTCCACCGGGGAGCTGTTTTTT. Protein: CASSPLDRSTGELFF.